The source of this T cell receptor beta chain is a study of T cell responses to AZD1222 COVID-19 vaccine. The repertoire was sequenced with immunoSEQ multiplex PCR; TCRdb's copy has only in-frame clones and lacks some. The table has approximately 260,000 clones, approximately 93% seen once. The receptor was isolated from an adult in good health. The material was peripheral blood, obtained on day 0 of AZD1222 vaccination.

The CDR3 loop is CASSLAPEGNTGELFF. DNA for the CDR3: TGTGCCAGCAGCTTAGCCCCCGAGGGGAACACCGGGGAGCTGTTTTTT. V gene TRBV7-6 combines with J gene TRBJ2-2, with D possibly being TRBD2 (5 bases). Germline lookup yields CDR1 SGHVS and CDR2 FNYEAQ. V shed 0 bases and J shed 1 base, with 9 bases lying between them. The CDR3 runs 16 residues.